The T cell receptor beta chain described here comes from a study of CXCR3-negative and CXCR3-positive naive CD8 T cells. The study, taken as a whole, reports: TRB CDR3 properties served as the basis for inferring TCR strength, and surface CD5 was comparable between naive subsets. Naive cells positive for CXCR3 carried more hydrophobic TRB CDR3s than CXCR3-negative ones.

As regards this clonotype: Its antigen is unidentified.

Sorting was done in triplicate for each CD8+ T cell subset (approximately 300,000 cells each). A CD45RO-CCR7+CD27+CD95- profile was what naive CD8+ T cells displayed. The V gene's germline CDR1 is SGHRS and CDR2 YFSETQ. This CDR3 spans 15 amino acids. 5' RACE that incorporated UMI labels was used to prepare the TRB cDNA libraries. TCRdb re-analyzed the 5' RACE reads; it lists each CDR3 protein once, without DNA. In all, the sample yields some 140,000 distinct CDR3 sequences. The chain recombines TRBV5-1 with TRBJ2-7; TCRdb gives TRBD2 as the D gene, but with no DNA this cannot be confirmed. The sample was naive CXCR3+ CD8+ T cells from blood. Subset of the sample: CD45RO-CCR7+CD27+CD95- naive CD8+ T cells expressing CXCR3 (TNR3+). This TCR came from a human donor in good health. Some clones in this sample may be carry-over from other donors' samples. This CDR3 reads CASSIIPGLVYEQYF.